This T cell receptor (beta chain) is drawn from a study of T-cell memory formation after mild COVID-19 (dated by TCRdb to the early 2020s). Study-level background: TCR sequence clusters from the two donors were found to be largely donor specific. Two young, previously healthy adult volunteers made up the cohort, one male and one female. Longitudinal TCRalpha and TCRbeta repertoire sequencing tracked T-cell clones expanding and contracting after mild COVID-19 in a couple of donors.

Sequenced on an Illumina NovaSeq 6000. TCRalpha and TCRbeta cDNA libraries were constructed by 5'RACE with constant-segment primers, with sample barcodes and unique molecular identifiers being introduced. Trizol reagent was used to extract RNA from every sample. The libraries were amplified in two PCR steps, and the second step added a second sample barcode and Illumina TruSeq adapters. The libraries were sequenced on an Illumina NovaSeq using 2 x 150 bp paired-end reads. As for the authors' bioinformatics: Demultiplexing of reads and collapsing into UMI-guided consensus sequences were performed with migec v1.2.7. Using mixcr v2.1.11, the UMI consensuses were aligned to TRA and TRB V and J templates and assembled into clonotypes. Expanded or contracted clonotypes were those called significant by both edgeR and NoisET, with noise models trained on biological replicates. edgeR calls used a false discovery rate-adjusted p below 0.01 and a log2 fold-change threshold of 1. PCA with hierarchical clustering of max-normalized trajectories of the 1000 most abundant clonotypes was used as exploratory dynamics analysis. Separately sequenced CD4+ and CD8+ repertoires were used to assign a CD4 or CD8 phenotype to each responding clone. TCRdb cleaned the public reads at Q25 with fastp, built clones with MiXCR and kept in-frame beta chains. A single entry per CDR3 protein holds the most common genes and DNA from its merged rows. TCRdb's processing, not the authors', yielded these V and J calls. The sample data list nearly 250,000 distinct CDR3 sequences, and just over 15% of these were observed just once. The top ten hold 2% to 2.5% of the sample.

This clonotype was recorded a few times. Its specific antigen is unknown. Base qualities are not recorded, but no much larger clone differs from it by a single base. From cysteine to phenylalanine, the CDR3 is 16 amino acids long. Kept here is only the CDR3 DNA, which spans 48 bases and is read in frame from base 1. In the germline V gene, CDR1 corresponds to SGHRS and CDR2 to YFSETQ. V is pruned by 2 bases and J by 2 bases, leaving 7 bases of the junction without a gene match. Ficoll-Paque density gradient centrifugation was used to isolate PBMCs. On the study overall, not on this receptor specifically: Whether the second-wave clones peaking on day 37 were SARS-CoV-2 specific was not confirmed. Some responding clones were detected in pre-infection memory, which suggested that pre-existing cross-reactive memory T cells had joined the SARS-CoV-2 response. Contracting CD4+ clones turned up mainly in the CM and EM memory subsets, whereas EMRA was where CD8+ clones were enriched. The study covered only two mild cases, and larger cohorts including severe cases with pre-infection samples were considered necessary. Clones contracting from day 15 to 85 had balanced CD4/CD8 phenotypes, while a second wave expanding from day 15 to 37 was biased towards CD4+.

The chain links TRBV5-1 with TRBJ1-1; 9 middle bases align to TRBD1. The sequenced sample was PBMCs or a T cell subset sorted from them (not recorded which). This TCR was sampled from an adult woman who had mild COVID-19 (a few samples of this study predate the infection). The sample titles of this study are shuffled in the database, so cell type and time point are left out; the donor was told from shared clones. The DNA sequence reads TGCGCCAGCAGCTTAAAACCGGGACAGGGCAACACTGAAGCTTTCTTT. Translated, it reads CASSLKPGQGNTEAFF.